This T cell receptor (beta chain) was profiled in a study of patients and donors after allogeneic stem cell transplantation. MiXCR, run by TCRdb on the RT-PCR reads, gives a single entry per CDR3 protein. Among 85,000 to 90,000 distinct CDR3 sequences, roughly 43% were seen once, and the ten largest hold about 64%. The TCR comes from a human donor who was either an allogeneic HSCT recipient or a stem cell or donor lymphocyte infusion donor (not recorded which). It is not recorded whose cells these are; they may come from a transplant donor. Sample: blood, either unsorted or a sorted T cell fraction (not recorded which).

The CDR3 reads CSARRLQQNSPLHF. In DNA form, the CDR3 reads TGCAGTGCTAGGAGGCTCCAGCAAAATTCACCCCTCCACTTT. This chain joins TRBV20-1 and TRBJ1-6, with D uncertain. Looked up from germline, CDR1 is DFQATT and CDR2 is SNEGSKA (reference sequence). The CDR3 has 14 residues. The V end lost 3 bases, the J end lost 7 bases, and 13 bases lay between the germline ends.